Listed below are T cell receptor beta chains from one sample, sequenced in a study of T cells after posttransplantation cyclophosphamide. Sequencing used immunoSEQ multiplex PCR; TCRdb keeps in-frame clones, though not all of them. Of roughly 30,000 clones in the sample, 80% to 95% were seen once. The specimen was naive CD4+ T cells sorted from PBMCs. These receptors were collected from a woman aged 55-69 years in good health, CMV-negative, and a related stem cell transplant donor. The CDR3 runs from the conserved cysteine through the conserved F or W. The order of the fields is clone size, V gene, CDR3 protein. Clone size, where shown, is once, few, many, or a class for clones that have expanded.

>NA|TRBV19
CASSIAGTEAFF
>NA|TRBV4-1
CASSQEGAGKNIQYF
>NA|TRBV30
CAQGAASGNTIYF
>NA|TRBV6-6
CASRDHRGPNTEAFF
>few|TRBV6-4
CASRPQGYEKLFF
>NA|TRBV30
CAWSVDRLSSYNSPLHF
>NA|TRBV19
CASSIDRGGQPQHF
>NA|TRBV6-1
CASSEGGTRPDTQYF
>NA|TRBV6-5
CASRLLRVWSTEAFF
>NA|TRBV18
CASSPVASGIYNEQFF
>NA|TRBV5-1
CASSPTSGAHNEQFF
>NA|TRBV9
CASSALAGGVGTGELFF
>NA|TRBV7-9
CASSLAGAGLYEQYF
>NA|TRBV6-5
CASRTSGGNEQYF
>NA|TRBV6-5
CAIKGQGGEQYF
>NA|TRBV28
CASRGGGTEAFF
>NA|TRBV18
CASSPPGQGSSPLHF
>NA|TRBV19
CASNAGGAGLIGKQFF
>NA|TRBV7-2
CASSLGSGGGFHEQYF
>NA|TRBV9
CASSAGTDTQYF
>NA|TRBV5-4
CASSLDNSPLHF
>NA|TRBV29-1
CSVESGVTQYF
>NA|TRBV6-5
CASSYASGGANEQFF